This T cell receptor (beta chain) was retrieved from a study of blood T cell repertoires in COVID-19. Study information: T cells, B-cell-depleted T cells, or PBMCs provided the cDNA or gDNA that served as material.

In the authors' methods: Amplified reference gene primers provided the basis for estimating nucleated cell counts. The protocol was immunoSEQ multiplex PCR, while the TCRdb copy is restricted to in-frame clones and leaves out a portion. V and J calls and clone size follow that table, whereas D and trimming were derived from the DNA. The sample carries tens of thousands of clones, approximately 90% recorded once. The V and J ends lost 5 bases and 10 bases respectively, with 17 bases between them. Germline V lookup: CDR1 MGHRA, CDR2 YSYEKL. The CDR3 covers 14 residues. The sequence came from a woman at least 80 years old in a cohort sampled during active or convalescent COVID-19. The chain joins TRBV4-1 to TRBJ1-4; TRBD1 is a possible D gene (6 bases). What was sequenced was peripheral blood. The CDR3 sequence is CASSEVPQGGKLFF. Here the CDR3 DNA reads TGCGCCAGCAGCGAAGTCCCACAGGGCGGAAAACTGTTTTTT.